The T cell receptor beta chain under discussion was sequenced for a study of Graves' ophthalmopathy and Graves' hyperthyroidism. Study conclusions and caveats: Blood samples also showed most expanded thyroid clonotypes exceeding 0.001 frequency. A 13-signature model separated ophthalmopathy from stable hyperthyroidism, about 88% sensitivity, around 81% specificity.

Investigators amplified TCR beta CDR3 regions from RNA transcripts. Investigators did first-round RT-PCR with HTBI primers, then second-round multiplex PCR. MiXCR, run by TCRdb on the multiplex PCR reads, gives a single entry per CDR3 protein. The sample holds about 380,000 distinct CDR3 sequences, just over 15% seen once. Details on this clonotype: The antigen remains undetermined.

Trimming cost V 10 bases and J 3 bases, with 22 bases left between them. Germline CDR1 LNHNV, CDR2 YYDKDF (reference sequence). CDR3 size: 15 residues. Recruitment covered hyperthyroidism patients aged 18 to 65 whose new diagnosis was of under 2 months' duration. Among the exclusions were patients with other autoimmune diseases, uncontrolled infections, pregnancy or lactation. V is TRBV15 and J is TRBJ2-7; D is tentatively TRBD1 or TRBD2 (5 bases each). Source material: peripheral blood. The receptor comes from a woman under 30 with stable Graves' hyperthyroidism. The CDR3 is CASSPGTATGYEQYF. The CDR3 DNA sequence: TGTGCCAGCTCGCCCGGGACGGCAACCGGCTACGAGCAGTACTTC.